This T cell receptor beta chain was recovered during a study of T-cell reconstitution after alpha-beta-depleted transplantation in children. Researchers prepared the TCRbeta library using unique molecular identifiers, the study reports. TCRdb independently ran MiXCR on the PCR reads; one entry per CDR3 protein. The data contain approximately 210,000 distinct CDR3 sequences, about 14% of them singletons. The CDR3 is 14 residues long. The ends lost 2 bases at V and 4 bases at J; junction bases unmatched: 2. There are many counts of this clonotype. The input for sequencing was PBMCs from the stem cell graft donor, taken from the stem cell graft. The chain is built from TRBV12-3 or TRBV12-4 and TRBJ2-1; TRBD1 agrees at 7 bases. This TCR was recovered from a human donor who donated a stem cell graft to a child with acute lymphoblastic leukemia. The CDR3, as DNA: TGTGCCAGCAGTTTAATGGGACAGTACAATGAGCAGTTCTTC. Protein product: CASSLMGQYNEQFF.